This T cell receptor beta chain was profiled in a study of beta chain features in type 1 diabetes. For this clone: As yet, its antigen is unknown.

Sequenced material consisted of expressed TCRB transcripts (all of the isolated RNA was reverse transcribed). Some clones are missing from TCRdb's copy, which holds only in-frame ones; the method was immunoSEQ multiplex PCR. The profile shows roughly 340,000 clones, approximately 13% of them singletons. With 2 bases removed from V and 3 bases from J, the gap between germline ends came to 12 bases. Germline V CDR1 and CDR2: SGHRS, YFSETQ. This CDR3 comprises 14 residues. Findings and limits, study-wide: Shorter TCRB CDR3s, moderately but significantly so, were found in Type 1 diabetes patients in all four CD4+ subsets.

This chain links TRBV5-1 with TRBJ2-7, with a weak D call TRBD1 (6 bases). The sequence came from a woman aged 18-29 years with type 1 diabetes. The sequencing input was naive CD4+ T cells from blood. The CDR3 sequence is CASSFSGAGYEQYF. Written as DNA, the CDR3 is TGCGCCAGCAGCTTCTCAGGGGCGGGCTACGAGCAGTACTTC.